One T cell receptor (beta chain) is described in this entry. Its target is not known. The CDR3 spans 16 residues. The germline V gene encodes CDR1 MNHEY and CDR2 SVGAGI. With V trimmed by 0 bases and J by 8 bases, 10 bases remained unmatched. Caucasian adults living in Nashville, Tennessee, provided all samples. Both subsets, CD45RA+ naive and CD45RA-negative memory, were split from the CD4+ cells. The sample belongs to a study of shared clonotypes between healthy human individuals. Study-level findings and limits: Shared clonotypes across all four donors exceeded non-shared ones in generation probability.

Clones were read by immunoSEQ multiplex PCR, and TCRdb kept only the in-frame ones, dropping some. The sample lists 2 million to 2.5 million clones, more than 80% occurring once. Sequencing was performed on naive CD4+ T cells from PBMCs. Subset in this sample: CD45RA+ positively selected. The sequence derives from a young man in good health. Some clones in this sample may be carry-over from other donors' samples. V gene TRBV6-5 combines with J gene TRBJ2-1; 7 nucleotides agree with TRBD1. This CDR3 reads CASSYSTGSIFYEQFF. In DNA form, the CDR3 reads TGTGCCAGCAGTTACTCGACAGGGTCCATCTTCTATGAGCAGTTCTTC.